This record looks at one TCR beta chain sequence and its context. Per the study methods: Amplification from reference gene primers served as the basis for estimated nucleated cell counts. The data were produced by immunoSEQ multiplex PCR, yet TCRdb's version contains in-frame clones alone and is incomplete. The V and J calls and clone size were taken over from that table, and D and trimming were inferred from the DNA. The sample holds some 120,000 clones, about 83% seen once. The data originate from a study of blood T cell repertoires in COVID-19. Looking at the study overall: The study drew acute and convalescent COVID-19 samples from the United States, Italy and Spain. From T cells, B-cell-depleted T cells, or PBMCs came the material, which was cDNA or gDNA.

The CDR3 is made up of 15 amino acids. Germline lookup yields CDR1 SGHRS and CDR2 YFSETQ. Trimming cost V 3 bases and J 4 bases, with 16 bases left between them. The TCR was taken from a human donor in a cohort sampled during active COVID-19. The chain joins TRBV5-1 to TRBJ1-2; D possibly corresponds to TRBD1 (6 bases). Material for sequencing was peripheral blood. In DNA, the CDR3 is TGCGCCAGCAGCTCGAAGGCACAGGGTTCCTATGGCTACACCTTC. As protein: CASSSKAQGSYGYTF.